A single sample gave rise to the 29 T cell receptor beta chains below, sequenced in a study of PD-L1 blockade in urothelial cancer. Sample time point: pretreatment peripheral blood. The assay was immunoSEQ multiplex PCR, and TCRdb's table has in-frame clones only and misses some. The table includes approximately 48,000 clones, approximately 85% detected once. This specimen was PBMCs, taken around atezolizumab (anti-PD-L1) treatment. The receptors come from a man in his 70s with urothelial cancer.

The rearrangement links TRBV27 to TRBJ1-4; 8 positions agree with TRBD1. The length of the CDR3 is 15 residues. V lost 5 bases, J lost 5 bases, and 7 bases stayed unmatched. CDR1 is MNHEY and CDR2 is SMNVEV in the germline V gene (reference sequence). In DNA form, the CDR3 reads TGTGCCAGCAGTCCCACAGGGGGGAGAAATGAAAAACTGTTTTTT. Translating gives CASSPTGGRNEKLFF. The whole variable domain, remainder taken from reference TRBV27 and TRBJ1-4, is EAQVTQNPRYLITVTGKKLTVTCSQNMNHEYMSWYRQDPGLGLRQIYYSMNVEVTDKGDVPEGYKVSRKEKRNFPLILESPSPNQTSLYFCASSPTGGRNEKLFFGSGTQLSVL.

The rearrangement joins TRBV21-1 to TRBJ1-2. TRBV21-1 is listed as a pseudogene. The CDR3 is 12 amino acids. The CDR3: CASSKLTRGYTF. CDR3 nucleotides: TGTGCCAGCAGCAAACTTACTCGCGGGTACACCTTC.

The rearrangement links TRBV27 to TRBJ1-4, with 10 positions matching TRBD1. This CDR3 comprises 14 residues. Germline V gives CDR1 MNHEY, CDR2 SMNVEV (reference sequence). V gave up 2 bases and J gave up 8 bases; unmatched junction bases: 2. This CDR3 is CASSLGQGEEKLFF. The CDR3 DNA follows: TGTGCCAGCAGTTTAGGACAGGGGGAGGAAAAACTGTTTTTT.

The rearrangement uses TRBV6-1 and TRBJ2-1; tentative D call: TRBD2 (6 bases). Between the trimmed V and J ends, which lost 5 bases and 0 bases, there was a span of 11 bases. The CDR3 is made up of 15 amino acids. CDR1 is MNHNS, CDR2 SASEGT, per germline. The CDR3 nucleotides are TGTGCCAGCAGTCAATCCGGGAGCTCCTACAATGAGCAGTTCTTC. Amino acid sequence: CASSQSGSSYNEQFF.

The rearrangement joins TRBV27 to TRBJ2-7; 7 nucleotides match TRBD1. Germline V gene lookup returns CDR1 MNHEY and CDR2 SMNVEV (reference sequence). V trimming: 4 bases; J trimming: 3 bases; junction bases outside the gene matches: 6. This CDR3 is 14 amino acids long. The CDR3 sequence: CASSSRGQIYEQYF. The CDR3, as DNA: TGTGCCAGCAGTTCCAGGGGACAGATCTACGAGCAGTACTTC.

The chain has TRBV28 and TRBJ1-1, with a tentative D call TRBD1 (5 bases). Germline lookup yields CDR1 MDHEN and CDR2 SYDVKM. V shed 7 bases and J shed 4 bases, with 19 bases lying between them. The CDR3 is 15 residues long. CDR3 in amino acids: CASIGGDGGSTEAFF. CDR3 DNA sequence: TGTGCCAGCATTGGGGGTGACGGGGGAAGCACTGAAGCTTTCTTT.

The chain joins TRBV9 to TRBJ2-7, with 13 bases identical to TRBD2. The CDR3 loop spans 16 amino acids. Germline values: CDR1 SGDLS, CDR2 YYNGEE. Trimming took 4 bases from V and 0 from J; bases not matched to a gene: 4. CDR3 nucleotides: TGTGCCAGCAGCCGGACTAGCGGGAGAAGCTCCTACGAGCAGTACTTC. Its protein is CASSRTSGRSSYEQYF.

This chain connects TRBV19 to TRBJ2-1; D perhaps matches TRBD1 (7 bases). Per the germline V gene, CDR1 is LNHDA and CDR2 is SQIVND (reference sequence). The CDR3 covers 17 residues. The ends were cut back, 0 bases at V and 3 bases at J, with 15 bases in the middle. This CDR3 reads CASSIDGSRQGYNEQFF. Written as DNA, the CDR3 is TGTGCCAGTAGTATAGACGGGAGTCGACAGGGCTACAATGAGCAGTTCTTC.

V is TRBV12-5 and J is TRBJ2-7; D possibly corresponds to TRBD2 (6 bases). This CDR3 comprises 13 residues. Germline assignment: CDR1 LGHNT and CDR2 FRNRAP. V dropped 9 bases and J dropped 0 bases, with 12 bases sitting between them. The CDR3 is CARGAGSSYEQYF. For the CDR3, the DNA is TGTGCTAGAGGGGCGGGGAGCTCCTACGAGCAGTACTTC.

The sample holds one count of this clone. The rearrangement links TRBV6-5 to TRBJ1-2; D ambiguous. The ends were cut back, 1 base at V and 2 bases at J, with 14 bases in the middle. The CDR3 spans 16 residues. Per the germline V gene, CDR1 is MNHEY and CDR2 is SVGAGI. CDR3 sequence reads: CASSYYVGQANYGYTF. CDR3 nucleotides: TGTGCCAGCAGTTACTATGTTGGGCAGGCCAACTATGGCTACACCTTC.

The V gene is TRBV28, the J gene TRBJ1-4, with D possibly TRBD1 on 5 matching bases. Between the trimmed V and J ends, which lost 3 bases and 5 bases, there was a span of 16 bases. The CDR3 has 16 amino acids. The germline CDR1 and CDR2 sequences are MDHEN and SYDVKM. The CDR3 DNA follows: TGTGCCAGCAGTTTTCACCCCGGGACTCCCAATGAAAAACTGTTTTTT. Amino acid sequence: CASSFHPGTPNEKLFF.

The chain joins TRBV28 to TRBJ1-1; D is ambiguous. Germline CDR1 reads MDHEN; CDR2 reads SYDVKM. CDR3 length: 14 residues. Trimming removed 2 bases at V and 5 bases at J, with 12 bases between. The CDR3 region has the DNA TGTGCCAGCAGTTTACTCAGGCGCGGGACTGAAGCTTTCTTT. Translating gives CASSLLRRGTEAFF.

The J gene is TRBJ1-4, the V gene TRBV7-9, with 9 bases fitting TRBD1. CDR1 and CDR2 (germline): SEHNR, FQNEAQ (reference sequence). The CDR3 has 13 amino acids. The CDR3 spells CALRGTGSEKLFF. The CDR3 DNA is TGTGCTCTGCGGGGGACAGGGAGTGAAAAACTGTTTTTT.

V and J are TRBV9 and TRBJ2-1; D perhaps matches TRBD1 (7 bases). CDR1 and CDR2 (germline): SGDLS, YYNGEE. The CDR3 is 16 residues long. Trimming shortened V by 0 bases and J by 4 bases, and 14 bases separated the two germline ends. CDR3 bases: TGTGCCAGCAGCGTAGAACTCAGGGGGGAGTACAATGAGCAGTTCTTC. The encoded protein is CASSVELRGEYNEQFF.

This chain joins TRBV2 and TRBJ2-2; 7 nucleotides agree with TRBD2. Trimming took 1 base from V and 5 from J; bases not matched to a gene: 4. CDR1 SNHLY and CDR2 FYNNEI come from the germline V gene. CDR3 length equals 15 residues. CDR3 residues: CASSEGASGTGELFF. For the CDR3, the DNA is TGTGCCAGCAGTGAAGGGGCTAGCGGAACCGGGGAGCTGTTTTTT. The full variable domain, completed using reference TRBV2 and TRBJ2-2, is EPEVTQTPSHQVTQMGQEVILRCVPISNHLYFYWYRQILGQKVEFLVSFYNNEISEKSEIFDDQFSVERPDGSNFTLKIRSTKLEDSAMYFCASSEGASGTGELFFGEGSRLTVL.

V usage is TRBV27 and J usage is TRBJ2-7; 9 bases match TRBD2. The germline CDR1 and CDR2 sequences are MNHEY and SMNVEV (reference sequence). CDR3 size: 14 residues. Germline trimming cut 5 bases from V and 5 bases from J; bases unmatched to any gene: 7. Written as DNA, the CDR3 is TGTGCCAGCAGTCCGCTAGCGGGGACAAACGAGCAGTACTTC. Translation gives CASSPLAGTNEQYF.

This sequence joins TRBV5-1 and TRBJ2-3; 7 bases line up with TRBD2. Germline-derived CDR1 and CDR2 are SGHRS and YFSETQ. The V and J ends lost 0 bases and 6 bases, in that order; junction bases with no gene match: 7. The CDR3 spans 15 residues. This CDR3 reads CASSLDLAEGDTQYF. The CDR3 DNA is TGCGCCAGCAGCTTGGATCTAGCGGAGGGGGATACGCAGTATTTT.

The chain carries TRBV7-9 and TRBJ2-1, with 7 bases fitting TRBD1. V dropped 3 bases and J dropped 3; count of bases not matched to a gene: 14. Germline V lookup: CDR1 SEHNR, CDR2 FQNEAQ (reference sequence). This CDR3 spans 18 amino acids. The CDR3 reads CASSFSGRGKGRYNEQFF. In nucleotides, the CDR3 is TGTGCCAGCAGCTTTTCAGGCAGGGGGAAAGGACGCTACAATGAGCAGTTCTTC. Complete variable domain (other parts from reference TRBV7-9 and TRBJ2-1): DTGVSQNPRHKITKRGQNVTFRCDPISEHNRLYWYRQTLGQGPEFLTYFQNEAQLEKSRLLSDRFSAERPKGSFSTLEIQRTEQGDSAMYLCASSFSGRGKGRYNEQFFGPGTRLTVL.

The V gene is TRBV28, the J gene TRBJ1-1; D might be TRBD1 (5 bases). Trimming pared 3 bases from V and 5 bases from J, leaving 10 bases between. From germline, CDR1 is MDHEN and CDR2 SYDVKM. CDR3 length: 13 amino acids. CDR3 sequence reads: CASSLLGPTEAFF. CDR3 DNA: TGTGCCAGCAGTTTGCTGGGGCCAACTGAAGCTTTCTTT.

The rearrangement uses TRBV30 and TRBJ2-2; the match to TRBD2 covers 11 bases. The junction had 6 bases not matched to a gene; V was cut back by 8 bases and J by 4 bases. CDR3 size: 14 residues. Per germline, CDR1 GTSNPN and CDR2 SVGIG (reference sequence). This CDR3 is CAGTSGVGTGELFF. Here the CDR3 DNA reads TGTGCCGGGACTAGCGGAGTTGGCACCGGGGAGCTGTTTTTT.

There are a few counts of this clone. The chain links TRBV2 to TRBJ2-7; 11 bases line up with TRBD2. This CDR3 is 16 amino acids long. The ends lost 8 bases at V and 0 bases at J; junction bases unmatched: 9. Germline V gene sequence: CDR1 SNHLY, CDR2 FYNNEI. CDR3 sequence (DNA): TGTGCCAGCGGACTAGCGGGTAACCCGAGCTCCTACGAGCAGTACTTC. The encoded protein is CASGLAGNPSSYEQYF.

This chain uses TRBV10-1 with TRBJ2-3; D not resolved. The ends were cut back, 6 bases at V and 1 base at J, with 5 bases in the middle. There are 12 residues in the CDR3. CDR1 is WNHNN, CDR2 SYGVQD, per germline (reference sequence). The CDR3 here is CASSPGTDTQYF. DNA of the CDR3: TGCGCCAGCAGCCCGGGCACAGATACGCAGTATTTT.

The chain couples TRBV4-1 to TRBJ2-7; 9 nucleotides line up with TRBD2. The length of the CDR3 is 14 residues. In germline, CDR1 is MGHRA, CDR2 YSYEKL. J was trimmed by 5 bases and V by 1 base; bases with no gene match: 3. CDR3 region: CASSQAPSGDEQYF. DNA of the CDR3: TGCGCCAGCAGCCAAGCTCCTAGCGGGGACGAGCAGTACTTC.

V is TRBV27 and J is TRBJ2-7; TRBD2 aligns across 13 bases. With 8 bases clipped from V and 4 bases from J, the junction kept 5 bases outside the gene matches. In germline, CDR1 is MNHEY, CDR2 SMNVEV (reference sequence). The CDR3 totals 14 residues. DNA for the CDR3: TGTGCCAGCGCCGGACTAGCGGGAGTTTACGAGCAGTACTTC. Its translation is CASAGLAGVYEQYF.

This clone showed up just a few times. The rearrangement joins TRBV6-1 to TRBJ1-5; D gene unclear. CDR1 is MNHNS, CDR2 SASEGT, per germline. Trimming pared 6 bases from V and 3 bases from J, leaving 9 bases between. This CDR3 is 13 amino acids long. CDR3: CASREYNNQPQHF. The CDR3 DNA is TGTGCCAGCAGGGAATATAACAATCAGCCCCAGCATTTT.

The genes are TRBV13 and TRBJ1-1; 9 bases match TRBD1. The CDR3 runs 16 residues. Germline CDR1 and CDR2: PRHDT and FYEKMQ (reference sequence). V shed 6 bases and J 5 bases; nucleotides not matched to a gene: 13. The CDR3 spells CASSRQGERGSTEAFF. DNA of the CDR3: TGTGCCAGCAGTCGACAGGGGGAACGAGGTAGTACTGAAGCTTTCTTT.

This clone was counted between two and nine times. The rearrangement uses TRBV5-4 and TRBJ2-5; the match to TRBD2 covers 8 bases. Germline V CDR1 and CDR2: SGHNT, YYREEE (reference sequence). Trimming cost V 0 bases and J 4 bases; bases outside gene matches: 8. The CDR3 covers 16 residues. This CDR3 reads CASSLEGLAGGETQYF. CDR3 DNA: TGTGCCAGCAGCTTGGAAGGACTAGCAGGAGGAGAGACCCAGTACTTC.

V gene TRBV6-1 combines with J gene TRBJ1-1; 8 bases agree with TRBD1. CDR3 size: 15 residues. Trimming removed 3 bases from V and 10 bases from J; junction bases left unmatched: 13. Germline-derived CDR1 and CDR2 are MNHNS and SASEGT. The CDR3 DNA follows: TGTGCCAGCAGTGATTTAGGGGGACAGGCCTTAGCAGCTTTCTTT. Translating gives CASSDLGGQALAAFF.

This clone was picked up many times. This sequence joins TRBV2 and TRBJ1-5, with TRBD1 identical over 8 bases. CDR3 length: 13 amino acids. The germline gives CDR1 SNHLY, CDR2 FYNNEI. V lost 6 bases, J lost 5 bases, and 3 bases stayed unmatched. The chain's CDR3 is CASSQGAHQPQHF. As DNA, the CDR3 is TGTGCCAGCAGCCAGGGGGCCCATCAGCCCCAGCATTTT.